This TCR beta chain stems from a study of OX40 agonist ivuxolimab in advanced cancers. Study-wide background: Dose-escalation patients were diagnosed with hepatocellular carcinoma, melanoma, renal cell cancer or head and neck cancer. Averaging 60 years in age, with a range of about 20 to 90, the cohort was 82.7% male. Participants could have had prior anti-PD-1, anti-PD-L1 or anti-CTLA-4 therapy, and less than 45% had some.

Study outcomes and limitations: There were, on average, more expanded clones in CD8+ T cells than in CD4+.

Notes on this clone: Antigen: not known.

The method was immunoSEQ multiplex PCR; TCRdb's version includes in-frame clones alone and lacks a portion of them. The data contain 50,000 to 75,000 clones, around 87% of them singletons. Germline V gene lookup returns CDR1 SEHNR and CDR2 FQNEAQ (reference sequence). The CDR3 extends over 14 amino acids. The germline V and J ends were trimmed by 3 bases and 3 bases, with 10 bases remaining between them. This receptor was identified in an adult with an advanced solid tumor such as melanoma, head and neck, liver or kidney cancer. The sequencing here drew on CD4+ or CD8+ T cells sorted from blood, taken in a trial of the OX40 agonist ivuxolimab. The chain has TRBV7-9 and TRBJ2-3, with D tentatively TRBD1 (5 bases). DNA for the CDR3: TGTGCCAGCAGCTTGCAGGGTCCTACAGATACGCAGTATTTT. The encoded protein is CASSLQGPTDTQYF.